Listed below are T cell receptor beta chains from one sample, sequenced in a study of blood T cells in healthy people across ages. TCRdb reanalysed the 5' RACE reads using MiXCR and keeps one entry per CDR3 protein. The sample includes around 1.7 million distinct CDR3 sequences, roughly 30% of them seen just once. Sequenced: blood. The origin of the receptors is a young woman in good health. Both conserved end residues are part of each CDR3. A D gene is named only where the DNA matches it firmly. For some rows the clone size is stated as once, few or many, or as a class when expanded; others skip it.

j_call: TRBJ2-1; d_call: TRBD2; v_call: TRBV29-1; clone_size: few; cdr3_nt: TGCAGCGCGCTATCGGGACTAGCGGGAGGGCTTCAAGAGACCCAGTTCTTC; cdr3_aa: CSALSGLAGGLQETQFF
j_call: TRBJ1-1; d_call: NA; v_call: TRBV5-1; clone_size: NA; cdr3_nt: TGCGCCAGCAGCTTGGTACAGCTCACTGAAGCTTTCTTT; cdr3_aa: CASSLVQLTEAFF
j_call: TRBJ2-1; d_call: NA; v_call: TRBV11-2; clone_size: many; cdr3_nt: TGTGCCAGCAGCGGACTTCGGAGGGACAATGAGCAGTTCTTC; cdr3_aa: CASSGLRRDNEQFF
j_call: TRBJ2-1; d_call: TRBD2; v_call: TRBV5-1; clone_size: NA; cdr3_nt: TGCGCCAGCAGCTCTTCGGCGGGAGTTGCCTACAATGAGCAGTTCTTC; cdr3_aa: CASSSSAGVAYNEQFF
j_call: TRBJ2-3; d_call: TRBD1; v_call: TRBV6-6; clone_size: few; cdr3_nt: TGTGCCAGCGACGGGGACAGGGTGACAGATACGCAGTATTTT; cdr3_aa: CASDGDRVTDTQYF
j_call: TRBJ2-5; d_call: TRBD2; v_call: TRBV12-3/TRBV12-4; clone_size: NA; cdr3_nt: TGTGCCAGCAGTCTCCTAGCGGGAGGGTATGAGACCCAGTACTTC; cdr3_aa: CASSLLAGGYETQYF
j_call: TRBJ1-2; d_call: TRBD1; v_call: TRBV20-1; clone_size: few; cdr3_nt: TGCAGTGCTATGCGACAGGGGCCAGCGGATGGCTACACCTTC; cdr3_aa: CSAMRQGPADGYTF
j_call: TRBJ2-7; d_call: TRBD2; v_call: TRBV27; clone_size: few; cdr3_nt: TGTGCCAGCAGTCTAAGGGGACTAGTCTCCGAGCAGTACTTC; cdr3_aa: CASSLRGLVSEQYF
j_call: TRBJ2-1; d_call: TRBD1; v_call: TRBV10-3; clone_size: few; cdr3_nt: TGTGCCATCAGTGAGTTCCTACAGGGGGAGCAGTTCTTC; cdr3_aa: CAISEFLQGEQFF
j_call: TRBJ2-1; d_call: TRBD2; v_call: TRBV7-9; clone_size: many; cdr3_nt: TGTGCCAGCACCCCAGCGGGGGGGCGAGATGAGCAGTTCTTC; cdr3_aa: CASTPAGGRDEQFF
j_call: TRBJ2-3; d_call: NA; v_call: TRBV5-1; clone_size: NA; cdr3_nt: TGCGCCAGCAGCTTGGCCGACAGCCCTAGCACAGATACGCAGTATTTT; cdr3_aa: CASSLADSPSTDTQYF
j_call: TRBJ1-1; d_call: NA; v_call: TRBV5-1; clone_size: NA; cdr3_nt: TGCGCCAGCAGCAATGATGGACAGATGAACACTGAAGCTTTCTTT; cdr3_aa: CASSNDGQMNTEAFF
j_call: TRBJ2-4; d_call: NA; v_call: TRBV20-1; clone_size: NA; cdr3_nt: TGCAGTGCTAGACAGGCTGAGGGAAGCATTCAGTACTTC; cdr3_aa: CSARQAEGSIQYF
j_call: TRBJ1-5; d_call: TRBD1; v_call: TRBV12-3/TRBV12-4; clone_size: few; cdr3_nt: TGTGCCAGCAGTAATTCAGGGGGGAGCAATCAGCCCCAGCATTTT; cdr3_aa: CASSNSGGSNQPQHF
j_call: TRBJ2-5; d_call: TRBD2; v_call: TRBV28; clone_size: NA; cdr3_nt: TGTGCCAGCTCCCAGGGTAGCGGGGGGCGGACGACCCAGTACTTC; cdr3_aa: CASSQGSGGRTTQYF
j_call: TRBJ1-5; d_call: NA; v_call: TRBV18; clone_size: few; cdr3_nt: TGTGCCAGCTCACCGACTGAGAATCAGCCCCAGCATTTT; cdr3_aa: CASSPTENQPQHF
j_call: TRBJ2-5; d_call: TRBD1; v_call: TRBV20-1; clone_size: many; cdr3_nt: TGCAGTGCTAGAGATCCTGCAGGGGGCGGGGAGACCCAGTACTTC; cdr3_aa: CSARDPAGGGETQYF
j_call: TRBJ1-1; d_call: NA; v_call: TRBV6-5; clone_size: NA; cdr3_nt: TGTGCCAGCAGGGATGACAGGCCGAACACTGAAGCTTTCTTT; cdr3_aa: CASRDDRPNTEAFF
j_call: TRBJ2-1; d_call: NA; v_call: TRBV5-1; clone_size: NA; cdr3_nt: TGCGCCAGCAGCTTGCGTCGCAGGGGTGGCGATGAGCAGTTCTTC; cdr3_aa: CASSLRRRGGDEQFF
j_call: TRBJ2-3; d_call: TRBD2; v_call: TRBV24-1; clone_size: NA; cdr3_nt: TGTGCCGCCAGTGACCCAGCGGGGATAACAGATACGCAGTATTTT; cdr3_aa: CAASDPAGITDTQYF
j_call: TRBJ2-3; d_call: TRBD1; v_call: TRBV6-6; clone_size: NA; cdr3_nt: TGTGCCTGCAGCCCACCGGGACAGGGGAGAGATACGCAGTATTTT; cdr3_aa: CACSPPGQGRDTQYF
j_call: TRBJ2-7; d_call: TRBD2; v_call: TRBV7-2; clone_size: NA; cdr3_nt: TGTGCCAGCAGCTTAGCGTTCGGGGGGGGGTCCTACGAGCAGTACTTC; cdr3_aa: CASSLAFGGGSYEQYF
j_call: TRBJ2-1; d_call: NA; v_call: TRBV6-5; clone_size: few; cdr3_nt: TGTGCCGGCAGAGAAGACAGGGCGGGAAATGAGCAGTTCTTC; cdr3_aa: CAGREDRAGNEQFF
j_call: TRBJ2-5; d_call: TRBD2; v_call: TRBV19; clone_size: NA; cdr3_nt: TGTGCCAGTAGTACGGCGGCTAGCGGGGGAAAGACCCAGTACTTC; cdr3_aa: CASSTAASGGKTQYF
j_call: TRBJ2-7; d_call: TRBD1; v_call: TRBV2; clone_size: NA; cdr3_nt: TGTGCCAGCAGCTCGGGACAGCTGCTAAGCTCCTACGAGCAGTACTTC; cdr3_aa: CASSSGQLLSSYEQYF
j_call: TRBJ2-5; d_call: TRBD1; v_call: TRBV28; clone_size: NA; cdr3_nt: TGTGCCAGCAGGGGACAGGGAAAAGAGACCCAGGACTTC; cdr3_aa: CASRGQGKETQDF
j_call: TRBJ1-2; d_call: NA; v_call: TRBV12-3/TRBV12-4; clone_size: NA; cdr3_nt: TGTGCCAGCGGTGCTCAACGGCGCTATGGCTACACCTTC; cdr3_aa: CASGAQRRYGYTF
j_call: TRBJ1-2; d_call: NA; v_call: TRBV20-1; clone_size: NA; cdr3_nt: TGCACCTTAGGATCTAACTATGGCTACACCTTC; cdr3_aa: CTLGSNYGYTF
j_call: TRBJ2-1; d_call: NA; v_call: TRBV5-6; clone_size: NA; cdr3_nt: TGTGCCAGCAGCTTGGACTCCGATTTTGACAATGAGCAGTTCTTC; cdr3_aa: CASSLDSDFDNEQFF
j_call: TRBJ1-5; d_call: NA; v_call: TRBV18; clone_size: NA; cdr3_nt: TGTGCCAGCTCACCCGGACCTCTAAATCAGCCCCAGCATTTT; cdr3_aa: CASSPGPLNQPQHF
j_call: TRBJ2-4; d_call: NA; v_call: TRBV19; clone_size: NA; cdr3_nt: TGTGCCAGTAGTACAGGGATAGCCAAAAACATTCAGTACTTC; cdr3_aa: CASSTGIAKNIQYF
j_call: TRBJ2-1; d_call: NA; v_call: TRBV18; clone_size: NA; cdr3_nt: TGTGCCAGCTCACCAGCGGTCACGGGGGAGCAGTTCTTC; cdr3_aa: CASSPAVTGEQFF
j_call: TRBJ2-3; d_call: NA; v_call: TRBV6-2/TRBV6-3; clone_size: few; cdr3_nt: TGTGCCAGCTCCAGAGGGATATCGACTCCACGCAGGGATACGCAGTATTTT; cdr3_aa: CASSRGISTPRRDTQYF
j_call: TRBJ2-1; d_call: NA; v_call: TRBV24-1; clone_size: few; cdr3_nt: TGTGCCACCAGTGTATACAGCCTCAATGAGCAGTTCTTC; cdr3_aa: CATSVYSLNEQFF
j_call: TRBJ1-2; d_call: NA; v_call: TRBV6-5; clone_size: few; cdr3_nt: TGTGCCAGCAGCTCTTTAGTGCGGAATGGCTACACCTTC; cdr3_aa: CASSSLVRNGYTF
j_call: TRBJ2-6; d_call: TRBD1; v_call: TRBV4-1; clone_size: NA; cdr3_nt: TGCGCCAGCAGCCCTTCCGCGGACAGGTTTATCTCTGGGGCCAACGTCCTGACTTTC; cdr3_aa: CASSPSADRFISGANVLTF
j_call: TRBJ2-7; d_call: TRBD2; v_call: TRBV4-3; clone_size: many; cdr3_nt: TGCGCCAGCAGCCAAGATAGTAGCGGGACGTACGAGCAGTACTTC; cdr3_aa: CASSQDSSGTYEQYF
j_call: TRBJ2-1; d_call: NA; v_call: TRBV14; clone_size: NA; cdr3_nt: TGTGCCAGCAGTAGCGACCGCGACGGCCGATACAATGAGCAGTTCTTC; cdr3_aa: CASSSDRDGRYNEQFF
j_call: TRBJ2-1; d_call: TRBD2; v_call: TRBV7-2; clone_size: NA; cdr3_nt: TGTGCCAGCAGCTCGCTCGGGAGGAGGGCCTACAATGAGCAGTTCTTC; cdr3_aa: CASSSLGRRAYNEQFF
j_call: TRBJ1-4; d_call: NA; v_call: TRBV2; clone_size: NA; cdr3_nt: TGTGCCAGCAGTGCGCGGGGCAGTGGTAGTGTAAAACTGTTTTTT; cdr3_aa: CASSARGSGSVKLFF
j_call: TRBJ2-7; d_call: NA; v_call: TRBV5-1; clone_size: few; cdr3_nt: TGCGCCAGCAGCTTAGGTGACACCGCATCCTACGAGCAGTACTTC; cdr3_aa: CASSLGDTASYEQYF
j_call: TRBJ2-7; d_call: TRBD1; v_call: TRBV12-3/TRBV12-4; clone_size: few; cdr3_nt: TGTGCCAGCAGGGGACAGAGTCTCTCCTACGAGCAGTACTTC; cdr3_aa: CASRGQSLSYEQYF
j_call: TRBJ2-7; d_call: TRBD2; v_call: TRBV7-3; clone_size: NA; cdr3_nt: TGTGCCAGCAGCTTAGGGGGGACTAGGTGGAAGGGCAATGAGCAGTACTTC; cdr3_aa: CASSLGGTRWKGNEQYF
j_call: TRBJ2-7; d_call: NA; v_call: TRBV20-1; clone_size: few; cdr3_nt: TGCAGTGCTAGAGATAGGACGGGCCAGGAAGCCTACGAGCAGTACTTC; cdr3_aa: CSARDRTGQEAYEQYF
j_call: TRBJ1-2; d_call: NA; v_call: TRBV7-2; clone_size: many; cdr3_nt: TGTGCCAGCAGCTCAGCCGGAAGGGATGGCTACACCTTC; cdr3_aa: CASSSAGRDGYTF
j_call: TRBJ2-7; d_call: NA; v_call: TRBV21-1; clone_size: few; cdr3_nt: TGTGCCAGCAGCAAAGGGGTGGAGGGTCGAGCCTCCTACGAGCAGTACTTC; cdr3_aa: CASSKGVEGRASYEQYF